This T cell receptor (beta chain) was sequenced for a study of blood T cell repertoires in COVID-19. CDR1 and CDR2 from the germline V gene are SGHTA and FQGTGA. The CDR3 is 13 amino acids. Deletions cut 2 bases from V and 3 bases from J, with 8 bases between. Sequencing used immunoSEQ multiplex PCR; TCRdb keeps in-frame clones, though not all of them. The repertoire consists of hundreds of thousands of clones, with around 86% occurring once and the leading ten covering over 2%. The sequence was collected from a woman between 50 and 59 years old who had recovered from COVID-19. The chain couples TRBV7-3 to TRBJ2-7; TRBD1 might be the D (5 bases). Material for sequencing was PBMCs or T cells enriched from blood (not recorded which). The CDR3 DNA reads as TGTGCCAGCAGCTTAGCCAGGGACTACGAGCAGTACTTC. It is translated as CASSLARDYEQYF.